This T cell receptor beta chain was recovered during a study of glioma-infiltrating T cells. TCR alpha and beta CDR3 regions were amplified from RNA using iRepertoire nested multiplex PCR. TCRdb redid the calling of the multiplex PCR reads with MiXCR, one entry per CDR3 protein. This sample has about 400,000 distinct CDR3 sequences, with 41% found just once. Germline CDR1 and CDR2: MDHEN and SYDVKM. V lost 8 bases and J 5 bases, leaving 18 bases between the germline ends. This CDR3 spans 14 amino acids. This clonotype was seen more than once but under ten times. The origin of this receptor is a human donor with low-grade glioma or glioblastoma, undergoing nonglioma brain surgery, or in good health (not recorded which). The gene calls are TRBV28 and TRBJ2-5; D could derive from TRBD1 or TRBD2 (5 bases each). The sample was glioma tissue, nonneoplastic brain tissue, or PBMCs (not recorded which). DNA of the CDR3: TGTGCCAGCGCTGGGGCCGGGCCGGGGGAGACCCAGTACTTC. Protein: CASAGAGPGETQYF.